What follows are 16 T cell receptor beta chains derived from one specimen sequenced in a study of blood T cells in healthy people across ages. Combining a sample-barcoded 5' primer with a J-beta primer mix, a second PCR ran for about 7 to 11 cycles. MiXCR was run by TCRdb on the 5' RACE reads, yielding one entry per CDR3 protein. The sample contains some 760,000 distinct CDR3 sequences, around 25% of which appear only once. These same records also appear under a second study, on T cells of mothers and their children.

Source material: blood. The receptor source for this set is a boy aged 5-17 years in good health.

In this sample, this clonotype turned up a few times. The rearrangement joins TRBV28 to TRBJ2-5, with D perhaps matching TRBD1 (5 bases). The J call may be mistaken, given a closer DNA end match to TRBJ2-7. There are 14 residues in the CDR3. Germline V gene lookup returns CDR1 MDHEN and CDR2 SYDVKM. CDR3 nucleotide sequence: TGTGCCAGCAGTTTTCACAGGAGCTCCTACGAGCAGTACTTC. It is translated as CASSFHRSSYEQYF.

The V gene is TRBV28, the J gene TRBJ2-7, with D hard to call. The CDR3 runs to 14 residues. Trimming shortened V by 2 bases and J by 2 bases, and 10 bases separated the two germline ends. Germline CDR1 MDHEN, CDR2 SYDVKM. The CDR3 DNA reads TGTGCCAGCAGTTTAACCGGACCCCCCTACGAGCAGTACTTC. Its translation is CASSLTGPPYEQYF.

This clonotype was detected a few times. This chain joins TRBV29-1 and TRBJ2-7; 7 bases are shared with TRBD2. Germline values: CDR1 SQVTM, CDR2 ANQGSEA. CDR3 length equals 14 residues. For the CDR3, the DNA is TGCGCTGTCCTTGGGGGGGAAAACCCCTACGAGCAGTACTTC. Translation gives CAVLGGENPYEQYF.

The gene calls are TRBV12-3 or TRBV12-4 and TRBJ1-5, with D perhaps matching TRBD1 (6 bases). The CDR3 loop spans 14 amino acids. Trimming left V 4 bases short and J 5 bases short, with 12 bases between. CDR3 amino acids: CASSSDRSDQPQHF. Here the CDR3 DNA reads TGTGCCAGCAGTTCCGACAGGTCCGATCAGCCCCAGCATTTT.

Only a few counts were recorded for this clonotype. V usage is TRBV5-5 and J usage is TRBJ2-1; D gene unclear. The V end was cut by 0 bases, the J end by 0 bases, with 7 bases between. The CDR3 spans 15 residues. CDR1 and CDR2 (germline): SGHKS, YYEKEE (reference sequence). The CDR3 DNA is TGTGCCAGCAGCTTGGGGTGGGTCTCCTACAATGAGCAGTTCTTC. This translates into CASSLGWVSYNEQFF.

The table lists this clonotype with a few counts. J is TRBJ1-6 and V is TRBV12-3 or TRBV12-4, with 9 positions matching TRBD1. Trimming cost V 6 bases and J 4 bases; bases outside gene matches: 4. The length of the CDR3 is 15 residues. CDR3 region: CASRGTGNYNSPLHF. The CDR3, as DNA: TGTGCCAGCAGGGGGACAGGGAATTATAATTCACCCCTCCACTTT.

The chain recombines TRBV10-3 with TRBJ1-1; 10 bases agree with TRBD1. The CDR3 contains 13 residues. The V segment lost 10 bases and the J segment 3 bases; nucleotides outside the gene matches: 5. CDR1 is ENHRY and CDR2 is SYGVKD in the germline V gene. The CDR3 region is CANRDRGDTEAFF. In DNA, the CDR3 is TGTGCCAACCGGGACAGGGGAGACACTGAAGCTTTCTTT.

This clonotype was observed a few times. The chain couples TRBV10-3 to TRBJ2-2; TRBD1 matches 7 bases. Trimming at V came to 7 bases and at J to 3 bases, leaving 5 bases not matched to a gene. The length of the CDR3 is 14 residues. CDR1 is ENHRY and CDR2 is SYGVKD in the germline V gene. The CDR3 sequence is CAITSGTDTGELFF. The CDR3, as DNA: TGTGCCATCACATCTGGGACAGACACCGGGGAGCTGTTTTTT.

This clonotype appeared a few times. Being one base from a much bigger clone, this may be a read error. This chain links TRBV27 with TRBJ2-3; weak D call: TRBD1 (5 bases). The CDR3 runs 15 residues. The germline V and J ends were trimmed by 8 bases and 3 bases, with 18 bases remaining between them. Germline CDR1 and CDR2: MNHEY and SMNVEV (reference sequence). The CDR3 coding sequence is TGTGCCAGCGGTTCCAGGCAGGGTGAAACAGATACGCAGTATTTT. Translating gives CASGSRQGETDTQYF.

J is TRBJ2-7 and V is TRBV7-2, with TRBD1 matching 7 bases. Germline-derived CDR1 and CDR2 are SGHTA and FQGNSA. V was pared by 6 bases and J by 2 bases, with 4 bases of the junction left unmatched. The CDR3 loop spans 13 amino acids. CDR3 amino acids: CASSGTATYEQYF. The CDR3 DNA sequence: TGTGCCAGCAGTGGGACAGCTACCTACGAGCAGTACTTC.

In this sample, this clonotype turned up a few times. The chain joins TRBV12-3 or TRBV12-4 to TRBJ2-5; D may be TRBD2 (6 bases). Trimming took off 6 bases at V and 5 bases at J, with 10 bases between the two ends. The CDR3 runs to 12 residues. CDR3 nucleotide sequence: TGTGCCAGCAGCGCGGGGTCCGAGACCCAGTACTTC. Amino acid sequence: CASSAGSETQYF.

J is TRBJ2-3 and V is TRBV20-1, with a tentative D call TRBD2 (7 bases). This CDR3 contains 14 residues. CDR1 and CDR2 from the germline V gene are DFQATT and SNEGSKA (reference sequence). V was shortened by 1 base and J by 5 bases, with 13 bases between the two germline ends. The CDR3 loop reads CSARGPGGEDTQYF. The CDR3 bases are TGCAGTGCTAGAGGACCGGGGGGCGAAGATACGCAGTATTTT.

This clonotype was found many times. The junction departs from the called germline gene at one end, perhaps through a read error. V and J are TRBV5-1 and TRBJ2-6; 7 nucleotides agree with TRBD1. The CDR3 is 15 amino acids. Per the germline V gene, CDR1 is SGHRS and CDR2 is YFSETQ. The CDR3 DNA sequence: TGTGCCAGCAGCTTAGGGGGCGCTGGGGCCAACGTCCTGACTTTC. Its translation is CASSLGGAGANVLTF.

The count of this clonotype is one. The rearrangement joins TRBV10-3 to TRBJ2-1; no clear D. CDR3 length: 15 amino acids. V lost 6 bases, J lost 4 bases, and 16 bases lay in between. The germline gives CDR1 ENHRY, CDR2 SYGVKD. The CDR3 nucleotides are TGTGCCATCAGCCAAGAGAAGACGGCGTACAATGAGCAGTTCTTC. Its protein product is CAISQEKTAYNEQFF.

The genes are TRBV7-2 and TRBJ2-3, with D unresolved. V gave up 4 bases and J gave up 0 bases, with 11 bases separating them. CDR1 and CDR2 (germline): SGHTA, FQGNSA. This CDR3 contains 15 residues. DNA for the CDR3: TGTGCCAGCAGCTCGGACGGACCTAGCACAGATACGCAGTATTTT. Amino acid sequence: CASSSDGPSTDTQYF.

This clonotype was seen a handful of times. V and J are TRBV6-5 and TRBJ1-2; D uncertain. The germline V and J ends were trimmed by 2 bases and 4 bases, with 14 bases remaining between them. The CDR3 consists of 15 residues. Germline V gene sequence: CDR1 MNHEY, CDR2 SVGAGI. The CDR3 bases are TGTGCCAGCAGTTACGACGGCCCGGGTGGCTATGGCTACACCTTC. Its protein product is CASSYDGPGGYGYTF.